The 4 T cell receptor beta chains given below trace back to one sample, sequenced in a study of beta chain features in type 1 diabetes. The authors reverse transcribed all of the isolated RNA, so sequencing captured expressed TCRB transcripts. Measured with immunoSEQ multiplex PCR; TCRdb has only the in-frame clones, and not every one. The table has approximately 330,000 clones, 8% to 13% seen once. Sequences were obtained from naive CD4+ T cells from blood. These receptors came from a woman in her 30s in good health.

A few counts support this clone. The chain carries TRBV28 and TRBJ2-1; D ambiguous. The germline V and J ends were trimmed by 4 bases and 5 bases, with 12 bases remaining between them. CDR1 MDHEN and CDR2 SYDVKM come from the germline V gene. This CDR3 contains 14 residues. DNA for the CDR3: TGTGCCAGCAGTTCTCCTGGGCTTCACAATGAGCAGTTCTTC. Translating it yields CASSSPGLHNEQFF. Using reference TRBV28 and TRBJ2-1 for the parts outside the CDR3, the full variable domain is DVKVTQSSRYLVKRTGEKVFLECVQDMDHENMFWYRQDPGLGLRLIYFSYDVKMKEKGDIPEGYSVSREKKERFSLILESASTNQTSMYLCASSSPGLHNEQFFGPGTRLTVL.

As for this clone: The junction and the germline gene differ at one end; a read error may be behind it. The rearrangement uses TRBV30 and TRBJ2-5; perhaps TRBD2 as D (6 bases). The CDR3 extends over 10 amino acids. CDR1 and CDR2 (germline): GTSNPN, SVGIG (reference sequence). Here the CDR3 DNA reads TGTGCCTGGGGGCCGGGGGAAGCGAACTTC. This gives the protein CAWGPGEANF. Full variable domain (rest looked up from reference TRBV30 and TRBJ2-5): SQTIHQWPATLVQPVGSPLSLECTVEGTSNPNLYWYRQAAGRGLQLLFYSVGIGQISSEVPQNLSASRPQDRQFILSSKKLLLSDSGFYLCAWGPGEANFGPGTRLLVL.

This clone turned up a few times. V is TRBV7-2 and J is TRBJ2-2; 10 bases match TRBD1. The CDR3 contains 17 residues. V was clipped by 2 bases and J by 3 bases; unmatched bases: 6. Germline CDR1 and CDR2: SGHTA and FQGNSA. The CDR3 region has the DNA TGTGCCAGCAGCTTAAGGGACAGGGGTGTCGACACCGGGGAGCTGTTTTTT. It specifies CASSLRDRGVDTGELFF.

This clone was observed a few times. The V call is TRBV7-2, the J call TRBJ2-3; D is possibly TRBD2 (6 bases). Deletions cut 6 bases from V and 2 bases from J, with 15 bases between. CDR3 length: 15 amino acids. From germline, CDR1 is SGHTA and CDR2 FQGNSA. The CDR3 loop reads CASRGWGRTTDTQYF. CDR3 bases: TGTGCCAGCAGGGGTTGGGGGAGGACCACAGATACGCAGTATTTT.